Below, one T cell receptor (beta chain) is given with its context. This clone has ten or more counts. Its antigen is not yet known. Within one base of it there is no much larger clone, and no base qualities were kept. Library preparation used PCR. The sequencer was an Illumina HiSeq 4000. High-throughput sequencing was used to profile the TCR beta-chain CDR3 region of each patient. As for the authors' bioinformatics: The researchers built a classifier to tell apart papillary thyroid cancer patients with distant metastasis, based on CDR3 differences among clinicopathological groups. The Shannon index was used to assess repertoire diversity, and the Morisita-Horn index was used to assess tumor-blood repertoire similarity. The public reads were reprocessed in TCRdb via fastp at Q25 and MiXCR, keeping in-frame beta chains. In this record, the V and J calls reflect TCRdb's handling and not the investigators' own analysis. In this sample the table shows 10,000 to 15,000 clones, 25% to 40% of which occur a single time. The top ten constitute around a sixth of the sample.

The sample is drawn from a study of metastatic and nonmetastatic thyroid tumors (dated by TCRdb to 2019 to 2021). About the study as a whole: The researchers compared repertoires between peripheral blood samples and tumor or nodule tissue samples from patients with malignant or benign thyroid disease.

Before undergoing thyroid surgery, none of the patients had been given any kind of treatment. The study retrospectively analysed patient clinical samples collected from the early 2010s to the late 2010s using T-cell receptor beta sequencing. Overall study results and their limits: In both blood and tumor samples, TCR beta diversity was reported to be significantly higher in malignant tumors than in benign nodules.

From V the trimming removes 3 bases and from J it removes 6 bases, while the gene matches leave 9 bases of the junction unaccounted for. The CDR3 has 16 amino acids, counting the end cysteine and phenylalanine. The retained sequence is limited to the CDR3, 48 bases, with the frame set at the first base. In the germline V gene, CDR1 corresponds to SGDLS and CDR2 to YYNGEE. Here the chain combines TRBV9 and TRBJ2-1; TRBD1 matches 10 bases in the middle. The sample comprised tumor tissue. The source of this sequence is a male donor with papillary thyroid cancer or a benign thyroid nodule (not recorded which). Some clones in this sample may be carry-over from other donors' samples. Here is the DNA: TGTGCCAGCAGCGCCCCGGGACAGGGGCGCCTCAATGAGCAGTTCTTC. This encodes CASSAPGQGRLNEQFF.